These 17 T cell receptor beta chains originate from one sample sequenced in a study of blood T cell repertoires in COVID-19. The repertoire was sequenced with immunoSEQ multiplex PCR; TCRdb's copy has only in-frame clones and lacks some. The repertoire holds 55,000 to 65,000 clones, with around 90% as singletons. The sequenced material came from peripheral blood. The source is a man aged 55 to 69 with acute or convalescent COVID-19.

The rearrangement links TRBV10-3 to TRBJ2-5; 15 positions match TRBD2. This CDR3 has 15 residues. After removal of 5 bases from V and 3 bases from J, the junction contained 1 base not matched to a gene. In germline, CDR1 is ENHRY, CDR2 SYGVKD. CDR3 sequence (DNA): TGTGCCATCAGTAGGACTAGCGGGAGGGAAGAGACCCAGTACTTC. This sequence encodes CAISRTSGREETQYF.

The chain couples TRBV6-2 or TRBV6-3 to TRBJ2-2; no reliable D call. CDR3 length: 13 residues. With 4 bases removed from V and 7 bases from J, the gap between germline ends came to 10 bases. Germline assignment: CDR1 MNHEY and CDR2 SVGEGT. CDR3 protein: CASSSSQVGELFF. CDR3 in DNA: TGTGCCAGCAGTTCCAGCCAGGTCGGGGAGCTGTTTTTT.

V gene TRBV7-9 combines with J gene TRBJ1-2, with a tentative D call TRBD1 (5 bases). Trimming cost V 8 bases and J 8 bases, with 15 bases left between them. This CDR3 is built from 12 residues. Germline CDR1 and CDR2: SEHNR and FQNEAQ (reference sequence). CDR3 DNA: TGTGCCAGCGGCCTTGGGGGGGACGGCTACACCTTC. Translating gives CASGLGGDGYTF.

The rearrangement links TRBV5-5 to TRBJ2-7, with D maybe TRBD2 (6 bases). Trimming removed 7 bases from V and 2 bases from J, with 28 bases in between. This CDR3 region has 18 residues. CDR1 and CDR2 (germline): SGHKS, YYEKEE (reference sequence). The CDR3 DNA sequence: TGTGCCAGCGCCAATGGGGGGAGTGGGGCTAGTATTGCCTACGAGCAGTACTTC. Its protein is CASANGGSGASIAYEQYF. Full variable domain (missing parts from reference TRBV5-5 and TRBJ2-7): DAGVTQSPTHLIKTRGQQVTLRCSPISGHKSVSWYQQVLGQGPQFIFQYYEKEERGRGNFPDRFSARQFPNYSSELNVNALLLGDSALYLCASANGGSGASIAYEQYFGPGTRLTVT.

The chain links TRBV18 to TRBJ1-1; 9 nucleotides line up with TRBD1. CDR1 is KGHSH and CDR2 is LQKENI in the germline V gene. The CDR3 is 15 residues long. With 3 bases clipped from V and 0 bases from J, the junction kept 2 bases outside the gene matches. DNA for the CDR3: TGTGCCAGCTCACCCGGACAGGGGATGAACACTGAAGCTTTCTTT. This codes for CASSPGQGMNTEAFF.

This chain connects TRBV5-1 to TRBJ1-1; D uncertain. CDR3 length: 15 amino acids. The ends were cut back, 4 bases at V and 10 bases at J, with 23 bases in the middle. Germline lookup yields CDR1 SGHRS and CDR2 YFSETQ. CDR3 loop: CASSPGRGTSGSAFF. CDR3 sequence (DNA): TGCGCCAGCAGCCCCGGACGGGGAACTTCGGGTTCAGCTTTCTTT.

The chain uses TRBV30 and TRBJ1-5, with 9 bases fitting TRBD1. Unmatched junction bases numbered 8, after V lost 2 bases and J lost 6 bases. There are 15 residues in the CDR3. The germline CDR1 and CDR2 sequences are GTSNPN and SVGIG (reference sequence). For the CDR3, the DNA is TGTGCCTGGAGTCATCCCGGACAGGGGAGTCAGCCCCAGCATTTT. Translation gives CAWSHPGQGSQPQHF.

This chain uses TRBV7-9 with TRBJ1-1; tentatively, D is TRBD1 (5 bases). Germline loops: CDR1 SEHNR, CDR2 FQNEAQ (reference sequence). The CDR3 spans 14 residues. The germline V and J ends were trimmed by 6 bases and 3 bases, with 14 bases remaining between them. The CDR3 protein is CASRGGLRDTEAFF. The CDR3 nucleotides read TGTGCCAGCAGGGGGGGACTAAGGGACACTGAAGCTTTCTTT.

The V gene is TRBV4-2, the J gene TRBJ2-2, with 7 bases identical to TRBD1. The J segment lost 3 bases and the V segment lost 2 bases, leaving 15 bases of the junction unmatched. Germline V gene data show CDR1 as LGHNA and CDR2 as YNFKEQ. The CDR3 runs 19 residues. The CDR3 loop is CASSQRPNLGQTYTGELFF. DNA for the CDR3: TGTGCCAGCAGCCAAAGGCCTAATCTGGGACAGACATACACCGGGGAGCTGTTTTTT.

This chain connects TRBV7-2 to TRBJ2-1, with D unclear. This CDR3 has 14 residues. Germline loops: CDR1 SGHTA, CDR2 FQGNSA. V was pared by 0 bases and J by 5 bases, with 8 bases between. CDR3 bases: TGTGCCAGCAGCTTAGCGGCTCCCCACAATGAGCAGTTCTTC. As protein: CASSLAAPHNEQFF.

V gene TRBV11-2 combines with J gene TRBJ2-1, with D possibly matching TRBD2 (5 bases). Germline CDR1 SGHAT, CDR2 FQNNGV. There are 14 residues in the CDR3. V lost 6 bases to trimming and J lost 5 bases, with 14 bases between them. The CDR3 protein is CASSLFPRDNEQFF. Written as DNA, the CDR3 is TGTGCCAGCAGTTTATTCCCGCGGGACAATGAGCAGTTCTTC.

V is TRBV7-2 and J is TRBJ2-1; 7 bases are a match to TRBD2. Trimming at V came to 5 bases and at J to 8 bases, leaving 15 bases not matched to a gene. Germline lookup yields CDR1 SGHTA and CDR2 FQGNSA. The CDR3 is 16 residues long. For the CDR3, the DNA is TGTGCCAGCAGCCCCCAAAGCGGGGCGGGCGGGGATGAGCAGTTCTTC. Translation gives CASSPQSGAGGDEQFF.

The chain combines TRBV2 with TRBJ1-4; 11 positions match TRBD1. The CDR3 is 14 residues long. V was clipped by 4 bases and J by 7 bases; unmatched bases: 2. From germline, CDR1 is SNHLY and CDR2 FYNNEI. The CDR3 DNA sequence: TGTGCCAGCAGTGTGGACAGGGGGCGTGAAAAACTGTTTTTT. This sequence encodes CASSVDRGREKLFF.

V is TRBV7-3 and J is TRBJ2-1, with unresolved D. CDR1 is SGHTA and CDR2 is FQGTGA in the germline V gene. V lost 2 bases to trimming and J lost 0 bases, with 8 bases between them. This CDR3 is built from 15 residues. CDR3 protein: CASSLSASSYNEQFF. CDR3 nucleotides: TGTGCCAGCAGCTTATCGGCTAGCTCCTACAATGAGCAGTTCTTC.

The rearrangement links TRBV19 to TRBJ1-2, with 7 bases lining up with TRBD1. Trimming cost V 7 bases and J 0 bases; bases outside gene matches: 8. Germline assignment: CDR1 LNHDA and CDR2 SQIVND (reference sequence). The CDR3 is 15 amino acids. CDR3 nucleotide sequence: TGTGCCAGTAAAAGGGACAGCACAGCTAACTATGGCTACACCTTC. Encoded protein: CASKRDSTANYGYTF.

The chain couples TRBV6-6 to TRBJ1-5; weak D call: TRBD1 (5 bases). Germline CDR1 reads MNHNY; CDR2 reads SVGAGI (reference sequence). V was clipped by 5 bases and J by 5 bases, with 10 bases between them. The CDR3 is made up of 13 amino acids. CDR3 coding DNA: TGTGCCAGCAGTCGTGACAGAGATCAGCCCCAGCATTTT. The encoded protein is CASSRDRDQPQHF.

The chain recombines TRBV5-1 with TRBJ2-2; D might be TRBD1 (5 bases). Per the germline V gene, CDR1 is SGHRS and CDR2 is YFSETQ. Trimming took off 7 bases at V and 4 bases at J, with 11 bases between the two ends. The length of the CDR3 is 13 residues. CDR3 loop: CASLGHITGELFF. CDR3 in DNA: TGCGCCAGCCTTGGACACATCACCGGGGAGCTGTTTTTT.